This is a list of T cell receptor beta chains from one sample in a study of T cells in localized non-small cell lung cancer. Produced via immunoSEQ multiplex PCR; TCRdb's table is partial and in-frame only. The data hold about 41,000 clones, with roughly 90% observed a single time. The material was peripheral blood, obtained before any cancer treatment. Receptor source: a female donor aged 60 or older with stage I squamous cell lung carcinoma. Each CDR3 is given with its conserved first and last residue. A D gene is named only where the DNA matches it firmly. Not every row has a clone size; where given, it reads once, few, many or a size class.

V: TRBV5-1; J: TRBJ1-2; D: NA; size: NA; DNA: TGCGCCAGCAGCTTGGCGGGGGGGTCACAGGGAATGTATGGCTACACCTTC; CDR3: CASSLAGGSQGMYGYTF
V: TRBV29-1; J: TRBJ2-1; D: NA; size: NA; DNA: TGCAGCGTTGTTGTGGGAGTGCGCGATGAGCAGTTCTTC; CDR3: CSVVVGVRDEQFF
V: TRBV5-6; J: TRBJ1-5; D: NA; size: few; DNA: TGTGCCAGCAGCCTGAGAGGTCAGCCCCAGCATTTT; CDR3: CASSLRGQPQHF
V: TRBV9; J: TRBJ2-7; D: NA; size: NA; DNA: TGTGCCAGCAGCGTAGCGGCAGGGGCCTACGAGCAGTACTTC; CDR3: CASSVAAGAYEQYF
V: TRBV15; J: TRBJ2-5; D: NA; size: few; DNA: TGTGCCACCAGCAGAGGTCCTCAAGAGACCCAGTACTTC; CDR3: CATSRGPQETQYF
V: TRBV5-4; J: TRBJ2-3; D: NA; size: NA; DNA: TGTGCCAGCAGCTCCGCTACTAGCACAGATACGCAGTATTTT; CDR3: CASSSATSTDTQYF
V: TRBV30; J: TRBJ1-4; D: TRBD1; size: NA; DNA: TGTGCCTGGAGTCTAGGGACAGGGGGCGAAAAACTGTTTTTT; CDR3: CAWSLGTGGEKLFF
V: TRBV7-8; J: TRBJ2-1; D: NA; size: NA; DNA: TGTGCCAGCAGCCCATTTACTAGAGACAATGAGCAGTTCTTC; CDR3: CASSPFTRDNEQFF
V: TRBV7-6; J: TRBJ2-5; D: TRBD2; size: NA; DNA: TGTGCCAGCAGCTTAACCAGCGGGAGCCTACAAGAGACCCAGTACTTC; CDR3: CASSLTSGSLQETQYF
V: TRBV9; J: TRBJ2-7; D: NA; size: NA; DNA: TGTGCCAGCAGCGAGGGGTTGGGAGGACAGCCCCGCTCCTACGAGCAGTACTTC; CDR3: CASSEGLGGQPRSYEQYF
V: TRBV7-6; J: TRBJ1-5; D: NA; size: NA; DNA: TGTGCCAGCAGCCTCCGTCCAAATCAGCCCCAGCATTTT; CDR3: CASSLRPNQPQHF
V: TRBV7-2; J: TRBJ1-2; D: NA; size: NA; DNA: TGTGCCAGCAGCCCCGACAGCCTGAACTATGGCTACACCTTC; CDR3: CASSPDSLNYGYTF
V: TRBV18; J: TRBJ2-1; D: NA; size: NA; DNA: TGTGCCAGCTCACCCCAGCAAGGTGAGCAGTTCTTC; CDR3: CASSPQQGEQFF
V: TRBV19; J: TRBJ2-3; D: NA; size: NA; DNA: TGTGCCAGTAGGCTTGGAGATACGCAGTATTTT; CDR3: CASRLGDTQYF
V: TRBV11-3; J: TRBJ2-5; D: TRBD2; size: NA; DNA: TGTGCCAGCAGCTTAGGGCTAGCGGAAGAGACCCAGTACTTC; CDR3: CASSLGLAEETQYF